This T cell receptor (beta chain) was recorded in a study of siplizumab effects on memory and regulatory T cells. Overall study results and limits: Just a small share of alloreactive clones was traced back to unstimulated subsets.

TCRdb's table, derived via immunoSEQ multiplex PCR, lists solely in-frame clones and lacks some. The table has fewer than 130,000 clones, roughly 92% seen once. Details on this clone: The target antigen is unknown.

Sequenced: CD4+ T cells sorted from blood. The clonotype originates from a human donor in good health.

The CDR3 reads CASSPPIISPEAFF. The CDR3 DNA reads as TGTGCCAGCTCACCCCCAATCATAAGTCCTGAAGCTTTCTTT. V gene TRBV18 combines with J gene TRBJ1-1, with unresolved D. V lost 3 bases, J lost 6 bases, and 14 bases lay in between. The CDR3 has 14 residues. The germline V gene encodes CDR1 KGHSH and CDR2 LQKENI. Variable domain in full (rest from reference TRBV18 and TRBJ1-1): NAGVMQNPRHLVRRRGQEARLRCSPMKGHSHVYWYRQLPEEGLKFMVYLQKENIIDESGMPKERFSAEFPKEGPSILRIQQVVRGDSAAYFCASSPPIISPEAFFGQGTRLTVV.